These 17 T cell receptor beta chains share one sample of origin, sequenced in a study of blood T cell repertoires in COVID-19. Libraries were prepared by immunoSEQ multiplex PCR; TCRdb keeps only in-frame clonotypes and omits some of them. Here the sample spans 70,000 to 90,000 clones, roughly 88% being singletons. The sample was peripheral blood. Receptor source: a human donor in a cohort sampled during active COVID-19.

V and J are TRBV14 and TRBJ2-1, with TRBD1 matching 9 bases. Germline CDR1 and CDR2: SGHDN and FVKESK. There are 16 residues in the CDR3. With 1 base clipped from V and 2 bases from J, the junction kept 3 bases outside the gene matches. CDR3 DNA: TGTGCCAGCAGCCAAGGTTACAGGGGGCCCTACAATGAGCAGTTCTTC. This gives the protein CASSQGYRGPYNEQFF.

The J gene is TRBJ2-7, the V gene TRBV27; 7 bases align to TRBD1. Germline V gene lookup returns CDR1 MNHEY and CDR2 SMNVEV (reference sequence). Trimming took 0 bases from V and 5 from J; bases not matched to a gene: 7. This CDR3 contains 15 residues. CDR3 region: CASSLSGTEVHEQYF. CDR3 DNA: TGTGCCAGCAGTTTATCCGGGACAGAGGTCCACGAGCAGTACTTC.

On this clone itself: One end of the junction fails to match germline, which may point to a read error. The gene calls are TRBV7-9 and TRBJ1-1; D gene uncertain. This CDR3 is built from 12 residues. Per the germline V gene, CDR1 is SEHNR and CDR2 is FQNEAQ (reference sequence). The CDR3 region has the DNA TGTGCCAGCAGCTTGGTTGACACCGAAGCTTTCTTT. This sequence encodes CASSLVDTEAFF.

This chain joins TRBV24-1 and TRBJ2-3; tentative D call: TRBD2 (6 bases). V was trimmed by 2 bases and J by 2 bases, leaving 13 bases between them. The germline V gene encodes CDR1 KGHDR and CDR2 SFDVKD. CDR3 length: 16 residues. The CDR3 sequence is CATSDSRETFTDTQYF. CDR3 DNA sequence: TGTGCCACCAGTGATTCACGGGAGACTTTCACAGATACGCAGTATTTT.

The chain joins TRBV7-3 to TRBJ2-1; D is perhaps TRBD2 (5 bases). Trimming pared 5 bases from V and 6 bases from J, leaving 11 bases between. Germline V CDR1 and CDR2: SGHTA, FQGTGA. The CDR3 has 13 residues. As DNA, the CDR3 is TGTGCCAGCAGCCTTACTAGGTCCAATGAGCAGTTCTTC. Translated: CASSLTRSNEQFF.

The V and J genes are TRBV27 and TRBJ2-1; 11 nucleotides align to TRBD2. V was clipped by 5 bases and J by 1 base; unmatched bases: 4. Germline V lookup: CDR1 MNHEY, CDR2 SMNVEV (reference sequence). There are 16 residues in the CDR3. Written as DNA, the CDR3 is TGTGCCAGCAGTGCATTAGCGGGAGGGTCCTACAATGAGCAGTTCTTC. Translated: CASSALAGGSYNEQFF.

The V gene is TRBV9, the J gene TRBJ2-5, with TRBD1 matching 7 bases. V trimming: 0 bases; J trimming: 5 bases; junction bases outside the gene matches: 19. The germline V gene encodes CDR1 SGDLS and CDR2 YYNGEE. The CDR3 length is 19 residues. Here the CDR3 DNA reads TGTGCCAGCAGCGTAGGCATGGGAGAAGGGGGCATGAAGTCGGAGACCCAGTACTTC. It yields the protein CASSVGMGEGGMKSETQYF.

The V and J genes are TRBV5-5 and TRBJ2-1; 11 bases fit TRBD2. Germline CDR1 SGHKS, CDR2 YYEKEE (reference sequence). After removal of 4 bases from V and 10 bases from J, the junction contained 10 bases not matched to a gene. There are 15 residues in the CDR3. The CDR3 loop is CASSLPSGRTTEQFF. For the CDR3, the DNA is TGTGCCAGCAGCCTACCTAGCGGGAGGACCACAGAGCAGTTCTTC.

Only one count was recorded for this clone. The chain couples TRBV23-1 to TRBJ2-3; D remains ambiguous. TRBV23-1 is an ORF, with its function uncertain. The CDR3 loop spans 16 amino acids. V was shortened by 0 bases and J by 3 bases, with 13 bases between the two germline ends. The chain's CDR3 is CASSQSSNPRTDTQYF. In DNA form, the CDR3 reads TGCGCCAGCAGTCAATCGTCAAACCCGAGGACAGATACGCAGTATTTT.

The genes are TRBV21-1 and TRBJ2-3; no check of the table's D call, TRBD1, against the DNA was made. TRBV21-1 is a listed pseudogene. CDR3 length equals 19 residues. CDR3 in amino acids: CASSDGVWARHTRTDTQYF. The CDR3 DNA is TGTGCCAGCAGCGACGGTGTTTGGGCGAGACATACCCGCACAGATACGCAGTATTTT.

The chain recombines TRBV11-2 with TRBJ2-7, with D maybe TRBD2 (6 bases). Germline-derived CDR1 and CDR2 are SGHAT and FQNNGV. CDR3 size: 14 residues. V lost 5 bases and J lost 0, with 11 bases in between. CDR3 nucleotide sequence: TGTGCCAGCAGCCCGGGACTCAGCTCCTACGAGCAGTACTTC. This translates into CASSPGLSSYEQYF.

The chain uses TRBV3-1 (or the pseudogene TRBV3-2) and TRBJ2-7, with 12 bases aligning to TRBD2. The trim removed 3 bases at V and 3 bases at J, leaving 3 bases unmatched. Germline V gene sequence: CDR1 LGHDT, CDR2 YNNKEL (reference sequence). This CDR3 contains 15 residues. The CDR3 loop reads CASSHGLAGRYEQYF. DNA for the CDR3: TGTGCCAGCAGCCACGGACTAGCGGGACGCTACGAGCAGTACTTC.

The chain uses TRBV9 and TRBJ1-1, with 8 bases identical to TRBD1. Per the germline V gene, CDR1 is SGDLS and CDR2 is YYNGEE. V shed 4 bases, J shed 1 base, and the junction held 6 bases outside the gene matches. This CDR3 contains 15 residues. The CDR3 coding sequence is TGTGCCAGCAGCACCGACAGGGGACCGAACACTGAAGCTTTCTTT. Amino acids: CASSTDRGPNTEAFF.

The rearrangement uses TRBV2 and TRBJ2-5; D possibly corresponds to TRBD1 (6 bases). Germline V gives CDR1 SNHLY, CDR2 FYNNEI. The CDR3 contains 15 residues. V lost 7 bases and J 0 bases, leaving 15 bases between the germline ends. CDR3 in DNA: TGTGCCAGCACCGAGGAGACAGGCTACCAAGAGACCCAGTACTTC. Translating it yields CASTEETGYQETQYF.

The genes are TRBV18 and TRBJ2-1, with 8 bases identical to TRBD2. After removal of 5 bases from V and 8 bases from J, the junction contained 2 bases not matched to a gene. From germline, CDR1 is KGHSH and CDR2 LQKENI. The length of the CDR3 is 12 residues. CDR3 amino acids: CASSGLADEQFF. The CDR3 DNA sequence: TGTGCCAGCTCAGGACTAGCTGATGAGCAGTTCTTC.

The CDR3 sequence: CASRDRPNSPLHF. Here the CDR3 DNA reads TGCGCCAGCCGGGACAGGCCCAATTCACCCCTCCACTTT. V is TRBV5-1 and J is TRBJ1-6, with TRBD1 matching over 8 bases. This CDR3 region has 13 residues. Germline CDR1 and CDR2: SGHRS and YFSETQ. With V trimmed by 7 bases and J by 7 bases, 4 bases remained unmatched. The whole variable domain, filled in from reference TRBV5-1 and TRBJ1-6, reads KAGVTQTPRYLIKTRGQQVTLSCSPISGHRSVSWYQQTPGQGLQFLFEYFSETQRNKGNFPGRFSGRQFSNSRSEMNVSTLELGDSALYLCASRDRPNSPLHFGNGTRLTVT.

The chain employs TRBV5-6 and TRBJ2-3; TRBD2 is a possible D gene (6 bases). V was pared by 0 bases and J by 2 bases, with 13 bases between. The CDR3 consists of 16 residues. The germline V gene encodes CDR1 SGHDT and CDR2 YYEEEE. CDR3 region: CASSLAGSGDTDTQYF. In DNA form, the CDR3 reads TGTGCCAGCAGCTTGGCCGGGTCGGGAGACACAGATACGCAGTATTTT. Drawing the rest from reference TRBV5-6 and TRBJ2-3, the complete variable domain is DAGVTQSPTHLIKTRGQQVTLRCSPKSGHDTVSWYQQALGQGPQFIFQYYEEEERQRGNFPDRFSGHQFPNYSSELNVNALLLGDSALYLCASSLAGSGDTDTQYFGPGTRLTVL.